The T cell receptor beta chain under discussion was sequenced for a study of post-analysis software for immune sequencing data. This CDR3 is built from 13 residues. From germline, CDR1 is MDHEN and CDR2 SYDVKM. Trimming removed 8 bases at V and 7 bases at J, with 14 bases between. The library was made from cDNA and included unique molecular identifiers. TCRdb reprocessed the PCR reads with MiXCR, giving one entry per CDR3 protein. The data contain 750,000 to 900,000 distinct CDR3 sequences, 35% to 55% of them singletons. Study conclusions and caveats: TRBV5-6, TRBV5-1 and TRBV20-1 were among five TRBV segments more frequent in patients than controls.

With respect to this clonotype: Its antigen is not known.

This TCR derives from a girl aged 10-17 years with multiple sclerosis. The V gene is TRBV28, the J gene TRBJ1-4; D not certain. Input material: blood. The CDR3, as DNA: TGTGCCAGCGTTAAGGGTCTAACTGAAAAACTGTTTTTT. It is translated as CASVKGLTEKLFF.